Listed here is a single TCR beta chain. Its target is not known. The same CDR3 can be traced to other DNA sequences in this sample. The data stem from a study of shared clonotypes between healthy human individuals. Study details: A donor's plate count was three for CD4 naive and three for CD4 memory; CD8 naive had two and CD8 memory one. General study findings and limits: Clonotypes shared by all four sorted-subset donors had higher generation probabilities than non-shared clonotypes.

Germline-derived CDR1 and CDR2 are GTSNPN and SVGIG (reference sequence). The ends were cut back, 0 bases at V and 7 bases at J, with 10 bases in the middle. This CDR3 spans 13 amino acids. Generated by immunoSEQ multiplex PCR, the TCRdb table keeps only in-frame clones and is missing some. The sample lists 850,000 to 1,200,000 clones, about three quarters occurring once. All donors were Caucasian adults living in Nashville, Tennessee. Division of CD4+ cells produced a CD45RA+ naive subset and a CD45RA-negative memory subset. V gene TRBV30 combines with J gene TRBJ1-5; D is unclear. The TCR was taken from a man aged 18 to 30 in good health. The specimen sequenced was memory CD4+ T cells sorted from blood. Indicated subset: CD45RA-negative fraction. CDR3 sequence: CAWSVTGNQPQHF. The CDR3 region has the DNA TGTGCCTGGAGTGTCACGGGGAACCAGCCCCAGCATTTT.